This section outlines one TCR beta chain sequence together with its context. Its antigen is still unknown. V lost 8 bases, J lost 4 bases, and 11 bases stayed unmatched. CDR1 MDHEN and CDR2 SYDVKM come from the germline V gene. This CDR3 has 15 amino acids. This specimen belongs to a study of cytomegalovirus exposure and HLA in healthy donors. The repertoire was sequenced with immunoSEQ multiplex PCR; TCRdb's copy has only in-frame clones and lacks some. The sample yields 120,000 or so clones, 85% to 90% seen once. Study-wide findings and caveats: Reportedly, diagnosis of cytomegalovirus status by the classifier showed high specificity and sensitivity. Three chains linked to CMV were shown in vitro to be specific for CMV antigens.

The sequencing input was PBMCs. V and J are TRBV28 and TRBJ2-7, with 10 bases fitting TRBD2. The receptor's source is a woman younger than 30 in good health and CMV-seronegative. The CDR3 bases are TGTGCCAGCCTCGACAGGGCTAGCGGGAGTTACGAGCAGTACTTC. This gives the protein CASLDRASGSYEQYF.